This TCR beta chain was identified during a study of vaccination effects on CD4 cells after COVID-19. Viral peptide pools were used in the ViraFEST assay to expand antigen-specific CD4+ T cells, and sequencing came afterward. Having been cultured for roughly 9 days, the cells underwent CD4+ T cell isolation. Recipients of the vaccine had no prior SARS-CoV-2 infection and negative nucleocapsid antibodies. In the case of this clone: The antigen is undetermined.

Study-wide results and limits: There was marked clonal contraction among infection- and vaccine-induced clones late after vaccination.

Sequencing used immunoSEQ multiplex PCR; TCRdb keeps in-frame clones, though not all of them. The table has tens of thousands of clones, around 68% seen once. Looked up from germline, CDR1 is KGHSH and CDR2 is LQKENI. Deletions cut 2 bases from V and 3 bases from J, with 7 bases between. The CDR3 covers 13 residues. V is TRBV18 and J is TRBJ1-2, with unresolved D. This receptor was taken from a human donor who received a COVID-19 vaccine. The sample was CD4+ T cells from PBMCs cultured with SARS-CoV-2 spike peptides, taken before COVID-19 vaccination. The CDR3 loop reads CASSPGVDYGYTF. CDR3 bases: TGTGCCAGCTCACCAGGGGTAGACTATGGCTACACCTTC.